This section outlines one TCR beta chain sequence together with its context. The antigen is unknown. The data stem from a study of long-term antiretroviral therapy in people with HIV. The study, taken as a whole, reports: Controls had broader CDR3 length ranges than HIV repertoires did. Information on adherence, resistance and therapy changes was unavailable.

Germline lookup yields CDR1 SEHNR and CDR2 FQNEAQ (reference sequence). Trimming removed 5 bases at V and 6 bases at J, with 11 bases between. The CDR3 covers 12 residues. The immunoSEQ assay was v3.0, run at survey level. Each sample aimed for roughly 40,000-50,000 sequenced T-cell genomes. Measured with immunoSEQ multiplex PCR; TCRdb has only the in-frame clones, and not every one. Among tens of thousands of clones listed, 70% to 90% were seen once. The clonotype comes from a man younger than 30 with HIV. Here the sequenced sample was unsorted PBMCs, taken 1.1 years after starting antiretroviral therapy. The chain carries TRBV7-9 and TRBJ2-7; D remains unclear. Written as DNA, the CDR3 is TGTGCCAGCAGCGGTCGGCGCGGCGAGCAGTACTTC. It codes for CASSGRRGEQYF.